The source of this TCR beta chain is a study of molecular identifiers for immune sequencing clone quantification. A single record per CDR3 protein comes from TCRdb applying MiXCR to the PCR reads. The profile shows about 640,000 distinct CDR3 sequences, about 20% of them singletons. Remarks on this clonotype: This could be a read error, since a much larger clone is one nucleotide away.

This CDR3 is built from 16 residues. Germline V gene data show CDR1 as LNHDA and CDR2 as SQIVND (reference sequence). The junction had 10 bases not matched to a gene; V was cut back by 5 bases and J by 4 bases. The sequence was collected from a human donor in good health. Some libraries in this study had Jurkat cell RNA spiked in. The sequencing sample was made of naive CD8+ T cells from blood, with Jurkat cell RNA spiked in. Specified subset: FACS-sorted CD8+CD4-CCR7+CD45RA+ naive T cells. The chain is built from TRBV19 and TRBJ1-5, with TRBD1 identical over 8 bases. CDR3 in amino acids: CASSGPRTGLNQPQHF. The CDR3 nucleotides read TGTGCCAGTAGTGGGCCCAGGACAGGGTTAAATCAGCCCCAGCATTTT.